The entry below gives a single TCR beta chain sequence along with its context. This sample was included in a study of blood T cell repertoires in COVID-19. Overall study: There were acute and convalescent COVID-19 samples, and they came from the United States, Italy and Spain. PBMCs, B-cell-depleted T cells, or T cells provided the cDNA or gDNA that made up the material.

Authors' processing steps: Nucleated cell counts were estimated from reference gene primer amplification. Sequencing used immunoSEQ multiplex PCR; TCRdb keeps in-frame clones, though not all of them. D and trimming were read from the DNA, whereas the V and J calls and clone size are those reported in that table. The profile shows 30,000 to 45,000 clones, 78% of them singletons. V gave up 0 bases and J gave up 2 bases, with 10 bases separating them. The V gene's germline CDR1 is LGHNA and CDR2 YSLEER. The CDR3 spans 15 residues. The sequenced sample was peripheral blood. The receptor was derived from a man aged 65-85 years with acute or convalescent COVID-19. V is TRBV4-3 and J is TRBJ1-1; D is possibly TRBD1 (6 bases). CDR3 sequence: CASSQDWTANTEAFF. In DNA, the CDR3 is TGCGCCAGCAGCCAAGATTGGACAGCTAACACTGAAGCTTTCTTT.